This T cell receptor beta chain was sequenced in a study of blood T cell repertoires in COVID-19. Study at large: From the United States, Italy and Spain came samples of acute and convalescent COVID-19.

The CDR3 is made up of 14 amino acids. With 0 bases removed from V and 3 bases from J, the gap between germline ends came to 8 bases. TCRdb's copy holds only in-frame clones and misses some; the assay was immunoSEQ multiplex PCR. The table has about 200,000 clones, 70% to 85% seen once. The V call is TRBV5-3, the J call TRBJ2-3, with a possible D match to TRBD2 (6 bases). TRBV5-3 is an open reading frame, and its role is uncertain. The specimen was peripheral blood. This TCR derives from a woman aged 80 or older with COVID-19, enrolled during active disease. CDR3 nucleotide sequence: TGTGCCAGAAGCTTGGTTGGAGGGACAGATACGCAGTATTTT. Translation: CARSLVGGTDTQYF.